The subject of this entry is one T cell receptor (beta chain). What it binds is unknown. The ends were cut back, 4 bases at V and 2 bases at J, with 11 bases in the middle. Germline CDR1 SGHRS, CDR2 YFSETQ. The CDR3 totals 14 residues. The data were taken from a study of cytomegalovirus exposure and HLA in healthy donors. Study-level results: In a later analysis, HLA-associated TCR beta chains were more clonally expanded than equally common others. The study had only CMV serostatus as immune exposure information. A later analysis reportedly found that, within productive TCRs, an Asian-associated ancestry cluster had fewer N-insertions than the mean observed across the approximately 700 donors.

Both 60 Vbeta primers and 13 Jbeta primers went into the PCR. Original data processing: The authors later counted approximately 80 million unique TCR beta chains, roughly 11 million of them shared. TCRdb keeps only in-frame clones here, not all; method: immunoSEQ multiplex PCR. The DNA gave D and trimming, while V, J and clone size come from that table. The sample holds around 180,000 clones, about four fifths seen once. The chain couples TRBV5-1 to TRBJ2-3; TRBD1 is a possible D gene (6 bases). Sequencing was carried out using PBMCs. The TCR was taken from a man younger than 40 in good health and CMV-seropositive. CDR3 DNA: TGCGCCAGCAGCAAGGACAGCTCCACAGATACGCAGTATTTT. As protein: CASSKDSSTDTQYF.